This T cell receptor beta chain comes out of a study of CD8+ T cells in alopecia areata. Study-level information: Among treated patients, oral tofacitinib was administered at 5 to 10 mg twice daily.

As for treatment: oral pan-JAK inhibitor, 5-10 mg twice daily. The V end lost 2 bases, the J end lost 6 bases, and 17 bases lay between the germline ends. The CDR3 totals 16 residues. Germline CDR1 is MGHRA and CDR2 is YSYEKL. cDNA prepared by RNA extraction and subsequent reverse transcription served as the template for sequencing. Data came from immunoSEQ multiplex PCR; TCRdb stores just in-frame clones and leaves some out. Here the sample spans approximately 180,000 clones, 58% being singletons. The starting material was CD4+ T cells sorted from blood, obtained at approximately week 60, from a patient treated with tofacitinib. The origin of this receptor is a human donor with alopecia areata. The chain combines TRBV4-1 with TRBJ2-4; D might be TRBD1 or TRBD2, each matching 5 bases. The CDR3 DNA is TGCGCCAGCAGCCAAATAACCGGGACGGACTCAAACATTCAGTACTTC. This codes for CASSQITGTDSNIQYF.